This is a list of T cell receptor beta chains from one sample in a study of OX40 agonist ivuxolimab in advanced cancers. Using immunoSEQ multiplex PCR, the repertoire was profiled, and TCRdb retains in-frame clones only, with some absent. The profile shows around 120,000 clones, approximately 92% of them singletons. The sample was CD4+ or CD8+ T cells sorted from blood, taken in a trial of the OX40 agonist ivuxolimab. The receptors here all came from an adult with an advanced solid tumor such as melanoma, head and neck, liver or kidney cancer. Both conserved end residues are part of each CDR3. D genes are given only for firm matches. A clone size is listed for some rows: how often the clone was seen (once, few, many), or a class if it is expanded.

d_call,v_call,clone_size,j_call,cdr3_nt,cdr3_aa
TRBD1,TRBV6-1,-,TRBJ1-2,TGTGCCAGCACCAGGACAGGAACTAACTATGGCTACACCTTC,CASTRTGTNYGYTF
-,TRBV7-3,once,TRBJ2-3,TGTGCCAGCAGTCCCGGACTGAGCACAGATACGCAGTATTTT,CASSPGLSTDTQYF
-,TRBV7-8,few,TRBJ2-7,TGTGCCAGCAGCTTAGTTGCCCAGGGGCAGTACTTC,CASSLVAQGQYF
-,TRBV6-6,few,TRBJ1-5,TGTGCCACAAAAGAGGGGGGGCAGCCCCAGCATTTT,CATKEGGQPQHF
TRBD1,TRBV7-2,-,TRBJ2-7,TGTGCCAGCACCGAGTATGGGACAGGGAGTCGCGAGCAGTACTTC,CASTEYGTGSREQYF
-,TRBV21-1,-,TRBJ2-7,TGTGCCAGCAGGATCCCACAGGGGCCATCCTACGAGCAGTACTTC,CASRIPQGPSYEQYF
-,TRBV10-1,-,TRBJ1-1,TGCGCCAGCAGTCCACAGGGTATTAGGAGCACTGAAGCTTTCTTT,CASSPQGIRSTEAFF
TRBD1,TRBV28,-,TRBJ2-5,TGTGCCAGCAGAGATACAGGGGGCATGGAGACCCAGTACTTC,CASRDTGGMETQYF
-,TRBV19,few,TRBJ1-1,TGTGCCAGTAGTATACTAAACGCAGCCCTGAACACTGAAGCTTTCTTT,CASSILNAALNTEAFF
TRBD2,TRBV5-1,-,TRBJ2-3,TGCGCCAGCAGCTCAAAGGGACTAGCGGGGGCCCCTGGGGCCGGTACGCAGTATTTT,CASSSKGLAGAPGAGTQYF
-,TRBV2,-,TRBJ2-7,TGTGCCAGCAGTGACAGGGGGGGTGACGAGCAGTACTTC,CASSDRGGDEQYF
-,TRBV2,-,TRBJ1-5,TGTGCCAGCAGTGAAAGGCAGAATAGCAATCAGCCCCAGCATTTT,CASSERQNSNQPQHF
TRBD2,TRBV14,-,TRBJ2-3,TGTGCCAGCAGCCCGGGACTAGCGGGGGCGGCGCAGTATTTT,CASSPGLAGAAQYF
-,TRBV2,once,TRBJ2-2,TGTGCCAGCTCCCAGGGCGGCACCGGGGAGCTGTTTTTT,CASSQGGTGELFF
-,TRBV28,-,TRBJ1-3,TGTGCCAGCAGTTCACAGGGAAACACCATATATTTT,CASSSQGNTIYF
-,TRBV7-3,-,TRBJ2-1,TGTGCCAGCAGCTTTGCACGAGGGGGTGAGCAGTTCTTC,CASSFARGGEQFF
-,TRBV10-3,-,TRBJ2-2,TGTGCCACTACCTTTATAGCTGGGCCCACGAACACCGGGGAGCTGTTTTTT,CATTFIAGPTNTGELFF
-,TRBV5-1,-,TRBJ1-2,TGCGCCAGCAGCTTCGGAGGAGAACTCTATGGCTACACCTTC,CASSFGGELYGYTF
-,TRBV6-1,once,TRBJ2-5,TGTGCCAGCAGAAGCTCGACTCCTGGGGAGACCCAGTACTTC,CASRSSTPGETQYF
TRBD1,TRBV9,-,TRBJ1-1,TGTGCCAGCAGCGTAGGAGGACAGGGGGCCAACACTGAAGCTTTCTTT,CASSVGGQGANTEAFF
TRBD2,TRBV30,-,TRBJ2-3,TGTGCCTGGATCGGAGCGGGGGGCCCCCCAGATACGCAGTATTTT,CAWIGAGGPPDTQYF
-,TRBV5-6,few,TRBJ2-2,TGTGCCAGCAGATCGACAGGGAACACCGGGGAGCTGTTTTTT,CASRSTGNTGELFF
TRBD1,TRBV9,once,TRBJ1-5,TGTGCCAGCAGCGTAGGGCAGGGGGCGCAGGGCAATCAGCCCCAGCATTTT,CASSVGQGAQGNQPQHF
TRBD1,TRBV12-5,-,TRBJ1-6,TGTGCTAGTGGTTCTCCCGCGACAGGGGGCTATAATTCACCCCTCCACTTT,CASGSPATGGYNSPLHF
TRBD1,TRBV5-4,-,TRBJ2-5,TGTGCCAGCAGCTTACAGGGGGCGGAAGAGACCCAGTACTTC,CASSLQGAEETQYF
-,TRBV5-6,-,TRBJ1-5,TGTGCCAGCAGCGCCCAGGCCGGGCCTAATCATCAGCCCCAGCATTTT,CASSAQAGPNHQPQHF
-,TRBV28,-,TRBJ1-5,TGTGCCAGCAGTTTCGGGGGGAGAGAGGGGCAGCCCCAGCATTTT,CASSFGGREGQPQHF
-,TRBV19,-,TRBJ1-5,TGTGCCAGTAGTCGTGACTGGAATCAGCCCCAGCATTTT,CASSRDWNQPQHF
-,TRBV6-1,once,TRBJ2-1,TGTGCCAGCAGGCCCGGAGTTTACAATGAGCAGTTCTTC,CASRPGVYNEQFF
-,TRBV7-2,-,TRBJ2-3,TGTGCCAGCAGTCCGGGCGGGACTCCCACAGATACGCAGTATTTT,CASSPGGTPTDTQYF
TRBD1,TRBV6-5,-,TRBJ1-2,TGTGCCAGCAGTTACTTGGGGCAGGGGGGCGGCTACACCTTC,CASSYLGQGGGYTF
TRBD2,TRBV7-9,-,TRBJ2-7,TGTGCCAGCGGGGCGGGGGGACCCTACGAGCAGTACTTC,CASGAGGPYEQYF
-,TRBV6-5,-,TRBJ1-4,TGTGCCAGCAGTTACGAGATTCTCACTAATGAAAAACTGTTTTTT,CASSYEILTNEKLFF
-,TRBV6-5,-,TRBJ1-3,TGTGCCAGCAGTTACGCGGCCCCTATCCGGAGCACCATATATTTT,CASSYAAPIRSTIYF
-,TRBV5-4,-,TRBJ1-5,TGTGCCAGCAGCTCCGGGACTCAGCCCCAGCATTTT,CASSSGTQPQHF
TRBD2,TRBV27,once,TRBJ2-7,TGTGCCAGCAGTTTATCTGTTCGTACTGGGACTAGTATCCGCGAGCAGTACTTC,CASSLSVRTGTSIREQYF
TRBD1,TRBV10-3,-,TRBJ1-2,TGTGCCATCACTCCGGACAGGGGGTTAAGCGGCTACACCTTC,CAITPDRGLSGYTF
-,TRBV5-7,few,TRBJ1-2,TGTGCCAGGAGTCGGGGGGAGCCAGGCTATGGCTACACCTTC,CARSRGEPGYGYTF
-,TRBV5-4,-,TRBJ2-6,TGTGCCAGCAGCCTGATGGGCAGTAAAAGCTCTGGGGCCAACGTCCTGACTTTC,CASSLMGSKSSGANVLTF
TRBD1,TRBV7-3,once,TRBJ2-5,TGTGCCAGCAGCCCCTGGACAGGGGGCGTAGGGGAGACCCAGTACTTC,CASSPWTGGVGETQYF
-,TRBV5-1,-,TRBJ2-1,TGCGCCAGCAGCGCCAATGTGCATAATGAGCAGTTCTTC,CASSANVHNEQFF
-,TRBV30,-,TRBJ1-2,TGTGCCTGGAGTGGGGGCAGCTATGGCTACACCTTC,CAWSGGSYGYTF
-,TRBV7-9,-,TRBJ2-5,TGTGCCAGCAGCTCAGGACAGTTAGAGGGAGAGACCCAGTACTTC,CASSSGQLEGETQYF
-,TRBV28,-,TRBJ2-1,TGTGCCAGCAGTTTTTGGTCCCGGGGGAATGAGCAGTTCTTC,CASSFWSRGNEQFF
-,TRBV7-2,few,TRBJ2-3,TGTGCCAGCAGCTTAGGAATGGCACGGAGGAGGGATACGCAGTATTTT,CASSLGMARRRDTQYF
-,TRBV10-3,few,TRBJ1-3,TGTGCCATCAGTGCAGGATCCTCTGGAAACACCATATATTTT,CAISAGSSGNTIYF
-,TRBV2,-,TRBJ1-2,TGTGCCAGCAGTGAAGGGCCGGGTGGGGCAGGCGGCTACACCTTC,CASSEGPGGAGGYTF
-,TRBV19,-,TRBJ1-5,TGTGCCAGTAGTATACAGACAAGCCAGCCCCAGCATTTT,CASSIQTSQPQHF
TRBD1,TRBV18,-,TRBJ2-7,TGTGCCAGCTCACCCGGGACAGGCGACGAGCAGTACTTC,CASSPGTGDEQYF
TRBD1,TRBV9,-,TRBJ2-3,TGTGCCAGCAGCGTAGAGACAGGGGCTAATATAGCAGATACGCAGTATTTT,CASSVETGANIADTQYF
TRBD1,TRBV27,-,TRBJ2-3,TGTGCCAGCAGAATACAAGGACAGGCCAGGCAGTATTTT,CASRIQGQARQYF
-,TRBV10-1,-,TRBJ1-5,TGCGCCAGCGGATCCGGGCCTCCGAAGGGCAATCAGCCCCAGCATTTT,CASGSGPPKGNQPQHF